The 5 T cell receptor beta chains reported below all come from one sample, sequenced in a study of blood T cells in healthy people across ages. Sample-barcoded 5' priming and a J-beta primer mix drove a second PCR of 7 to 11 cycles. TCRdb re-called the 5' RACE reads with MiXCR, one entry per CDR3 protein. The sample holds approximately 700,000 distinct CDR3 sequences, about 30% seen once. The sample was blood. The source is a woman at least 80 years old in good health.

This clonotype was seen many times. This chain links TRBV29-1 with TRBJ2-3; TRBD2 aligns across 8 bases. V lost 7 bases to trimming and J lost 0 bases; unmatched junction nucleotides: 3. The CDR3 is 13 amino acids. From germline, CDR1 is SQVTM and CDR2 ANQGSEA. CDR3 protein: CSGGLGSTDTQYF. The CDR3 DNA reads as TGCAGCGGGGGACTAGGGAGCACAGATACGCAGTATTTT.

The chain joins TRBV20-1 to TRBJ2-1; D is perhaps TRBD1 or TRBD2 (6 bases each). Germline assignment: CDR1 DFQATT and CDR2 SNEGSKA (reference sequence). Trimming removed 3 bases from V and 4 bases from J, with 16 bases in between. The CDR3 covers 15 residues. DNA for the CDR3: TGCAGTGCTAGGCGGGGACACAGTACATACAATGAGCAGTTCTTC. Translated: CSARRGHSTYNEQFF.

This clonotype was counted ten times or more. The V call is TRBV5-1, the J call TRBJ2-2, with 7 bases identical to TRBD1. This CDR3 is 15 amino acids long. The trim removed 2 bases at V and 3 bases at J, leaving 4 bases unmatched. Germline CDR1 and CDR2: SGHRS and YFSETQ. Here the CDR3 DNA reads TGCGCCAGCAGCTTTAAGGGGGCGGACACCGGGGAGCTGTTTTTT. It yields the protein CASSFKGADTGELFF.

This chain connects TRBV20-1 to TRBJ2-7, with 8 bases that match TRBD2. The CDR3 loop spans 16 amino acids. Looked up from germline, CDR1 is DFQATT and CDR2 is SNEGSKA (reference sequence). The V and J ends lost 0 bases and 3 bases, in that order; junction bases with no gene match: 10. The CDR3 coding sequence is TGCAGTGCTAGAGATCACGAGCGGGGGTTCCTCTACGAGCAGTACTTC. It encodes CSARDHERGFLYEQYF.

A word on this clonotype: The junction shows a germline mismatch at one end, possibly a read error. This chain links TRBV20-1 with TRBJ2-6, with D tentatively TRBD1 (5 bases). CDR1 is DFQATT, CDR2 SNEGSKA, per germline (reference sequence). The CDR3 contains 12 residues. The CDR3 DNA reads TGCAGTGCTAGGGCTGGGGCCGACGTCCTGACTTTC. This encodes CSARAGADVLTF.